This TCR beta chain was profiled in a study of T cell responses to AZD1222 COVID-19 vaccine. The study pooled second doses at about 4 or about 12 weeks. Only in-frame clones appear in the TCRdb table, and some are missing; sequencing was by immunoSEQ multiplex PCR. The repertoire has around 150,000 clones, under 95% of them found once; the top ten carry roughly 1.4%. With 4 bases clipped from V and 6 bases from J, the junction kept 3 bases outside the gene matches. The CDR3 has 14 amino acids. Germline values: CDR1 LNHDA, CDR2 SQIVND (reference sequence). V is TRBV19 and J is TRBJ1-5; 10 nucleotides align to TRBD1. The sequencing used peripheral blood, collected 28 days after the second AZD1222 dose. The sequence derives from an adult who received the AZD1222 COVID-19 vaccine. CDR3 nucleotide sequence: TGTGCCAGTAGTACGACAGGGGGCGGTCAGCCCCAGCATTTT. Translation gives CASSTTGGGQPQHF.